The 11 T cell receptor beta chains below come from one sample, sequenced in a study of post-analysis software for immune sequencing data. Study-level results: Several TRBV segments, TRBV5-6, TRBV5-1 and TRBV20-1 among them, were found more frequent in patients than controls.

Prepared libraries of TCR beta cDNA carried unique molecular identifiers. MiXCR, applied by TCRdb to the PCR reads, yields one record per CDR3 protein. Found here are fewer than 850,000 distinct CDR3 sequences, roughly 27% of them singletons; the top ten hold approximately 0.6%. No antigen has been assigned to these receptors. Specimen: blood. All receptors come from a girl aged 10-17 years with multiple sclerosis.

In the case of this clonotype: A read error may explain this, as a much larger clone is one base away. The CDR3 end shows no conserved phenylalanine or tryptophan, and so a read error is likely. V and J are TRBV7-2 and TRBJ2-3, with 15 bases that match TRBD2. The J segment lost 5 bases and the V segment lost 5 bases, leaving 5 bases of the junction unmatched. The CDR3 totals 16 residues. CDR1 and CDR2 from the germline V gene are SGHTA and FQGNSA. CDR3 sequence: CASSGTSGGYGDTQYL. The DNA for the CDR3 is TGTGCCAGCAGCGGGACTAGCGGGGGGTATGGAGATACGCAGTATTTG.

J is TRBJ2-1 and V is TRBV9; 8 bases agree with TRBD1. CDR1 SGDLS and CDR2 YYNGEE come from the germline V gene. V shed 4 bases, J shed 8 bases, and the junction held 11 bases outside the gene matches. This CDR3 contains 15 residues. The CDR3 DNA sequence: TGTGCCAGCAGCACCTCCGGGACAGGAGTTGATGAGCAGTTCTTC. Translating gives CASSTSGTGVDEQFF. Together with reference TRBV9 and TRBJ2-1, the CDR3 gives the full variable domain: DSGVTQTPKHLITATGQRVTLRCSPRSGDLSVYWYQQSLDQGLQFLIQYYNGEERAKGNILERFSAQQFPDLHSELNLSSLELGDSALYFCASSTSGTGVDEQFFGPGTRLTVL.

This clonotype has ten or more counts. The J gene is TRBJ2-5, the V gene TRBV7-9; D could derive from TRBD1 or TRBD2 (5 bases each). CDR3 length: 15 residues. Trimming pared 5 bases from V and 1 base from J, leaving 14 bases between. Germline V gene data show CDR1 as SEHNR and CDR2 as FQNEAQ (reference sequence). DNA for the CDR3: TGTGCCAGCAGCCCCGGTGGGGGAGTCCAAGAGACCCAGTACTTC. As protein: CASSPGGGVQETQYF.

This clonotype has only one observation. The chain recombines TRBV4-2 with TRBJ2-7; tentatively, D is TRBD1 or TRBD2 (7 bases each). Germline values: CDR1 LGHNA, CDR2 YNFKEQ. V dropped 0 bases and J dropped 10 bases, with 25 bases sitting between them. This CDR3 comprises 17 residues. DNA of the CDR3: TGTGCCAGCAGCCAAGACGTTCCGGCCAGGGGGGGCGGGGACCAGTACTTC. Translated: CASSQDVPARGGGDQYF.

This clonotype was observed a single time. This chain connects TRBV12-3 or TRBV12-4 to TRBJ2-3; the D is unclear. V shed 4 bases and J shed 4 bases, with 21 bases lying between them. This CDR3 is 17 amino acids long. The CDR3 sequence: CASSWTSSGQSADTQYF. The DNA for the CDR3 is TGTGCCAGCAGTTGGACCTCTAGTGGGCAAAGCGCAGATACGCAGTATTTT.

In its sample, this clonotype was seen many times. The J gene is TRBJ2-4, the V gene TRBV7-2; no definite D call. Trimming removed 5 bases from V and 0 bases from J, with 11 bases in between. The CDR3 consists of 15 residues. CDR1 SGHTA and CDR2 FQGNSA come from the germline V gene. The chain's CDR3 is CASSPMPLAKNIQYF. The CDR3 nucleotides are TGTGCCAGCAGCCCCATGCCCCTAGCCAAAAACATTCAGTACTTC.

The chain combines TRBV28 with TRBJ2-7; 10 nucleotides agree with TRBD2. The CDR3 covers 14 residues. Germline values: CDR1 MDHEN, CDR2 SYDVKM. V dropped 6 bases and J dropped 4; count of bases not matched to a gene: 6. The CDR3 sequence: CASRSSGRRYEQYF. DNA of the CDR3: TGTGCCAGCAGGTCTAGCGGGAGACGGTACGAGCAGTACTTC.

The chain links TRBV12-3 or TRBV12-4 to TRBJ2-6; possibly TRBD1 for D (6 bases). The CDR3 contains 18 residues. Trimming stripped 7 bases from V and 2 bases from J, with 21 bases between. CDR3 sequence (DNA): TGTGCCAGCACCCCCTTGGCAGGGGTGCTAGCTGGGGCCAACGTCCTGACTTTC. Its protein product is CASTPLAGVLAGANVLTF.

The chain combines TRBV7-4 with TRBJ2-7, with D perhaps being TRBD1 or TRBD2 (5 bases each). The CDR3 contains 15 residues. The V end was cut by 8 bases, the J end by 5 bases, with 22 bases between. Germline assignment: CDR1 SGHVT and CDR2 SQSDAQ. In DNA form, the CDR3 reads TGTGCCAGCCGGAGGAGATCGGCAGGGATCGACGAGCAGTACTTC. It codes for CASRRRSAGIDEQYF.

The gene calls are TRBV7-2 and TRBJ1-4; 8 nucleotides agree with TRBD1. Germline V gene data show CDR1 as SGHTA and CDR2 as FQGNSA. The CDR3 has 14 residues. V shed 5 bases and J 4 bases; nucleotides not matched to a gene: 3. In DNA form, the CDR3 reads TGTGCCAGCAGCCCCGACAGGGGTAATGAAAAACTGTTTTTT. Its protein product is CASSPDRGNEKLFF. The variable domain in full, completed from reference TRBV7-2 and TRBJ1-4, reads GAGVSQSPSNKVTEKGKDVELRCDPISGHTALYWYRQSLGQGLEFLIYFQGNSAPDKSGLPSDRFSAERTGGSVSTLTIQRTQQEDSAVYLCASSPDRGNEKLFFGSGTQLSVL.

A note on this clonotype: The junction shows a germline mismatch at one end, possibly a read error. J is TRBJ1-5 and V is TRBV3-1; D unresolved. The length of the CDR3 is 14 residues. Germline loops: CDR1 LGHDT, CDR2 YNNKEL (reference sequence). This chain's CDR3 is CASSQVGSNRPQHF. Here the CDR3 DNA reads TGTGCCAGCAGCCAAGTAGGGAGCAATCGGCCCCAGCATTTT.